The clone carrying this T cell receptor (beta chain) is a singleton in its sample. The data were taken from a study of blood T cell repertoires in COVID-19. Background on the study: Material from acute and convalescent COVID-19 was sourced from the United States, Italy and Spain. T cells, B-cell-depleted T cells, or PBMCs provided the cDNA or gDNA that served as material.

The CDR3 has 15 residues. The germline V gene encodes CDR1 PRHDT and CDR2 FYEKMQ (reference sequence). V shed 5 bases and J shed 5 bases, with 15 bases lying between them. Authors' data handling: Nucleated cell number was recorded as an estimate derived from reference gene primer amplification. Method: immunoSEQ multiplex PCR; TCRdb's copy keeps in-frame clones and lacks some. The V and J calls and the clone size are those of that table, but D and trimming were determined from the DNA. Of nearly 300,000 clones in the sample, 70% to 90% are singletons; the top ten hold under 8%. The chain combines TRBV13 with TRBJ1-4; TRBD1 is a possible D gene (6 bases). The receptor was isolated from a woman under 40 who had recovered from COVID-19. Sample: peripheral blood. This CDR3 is CASSLIGGTNEKLFF. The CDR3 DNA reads TGTGCCAGCAGCCTAATAGGGGGTACAAATGAAAAACTGTTTTTT. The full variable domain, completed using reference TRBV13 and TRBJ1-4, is AAGVIQSPRHLIKEKRETATLKCYPIPRHDTVYWYQQGPGQDPQFLISFYEKMQSDKGSIPDRFSAQQFSDYHSELNMSSLELGDSALYFCASSLIGGTNEKLFFGSGTQLSVL.